These 18 T cell receptor beta chains were all obtained from the same sample, sequenced in a study of blood T cell repertoires in COVID-19. The method was immunoSEQ multiplex PCR; TCRdb's version includes in-frame clones alone and lacks a portion of them. The repertoire holds approximately 170,000 clones, with about 80% as singletons. Sample: PBMCs or T cells enriched from blood (not recorded which). Source of these receptors: a woman in her seventies in a cohort exposed to, infected with or recovered from COVID-19 (not recorded which).

The rearrangement joins TRBV6-5 to TRBJ1-2, with a weak D call TRBD1 (5 bases). CDR1 and CDR2 from the germline V gene are MNHEY and SVGAGI. Trimming pared 6 bases from V and 5 bases from J, leaving 13 bases between. This CDR3 is 13 amino acids long. The CDR3 nucleotides read TGTGCCAGCAGCAGGGATAGATGGTATGGCTACACCTTC. As protein: CASSRDRWYGYTF.

This clone was detected a few times. The CDR3 here is CASSQWGDQQGNYGYTF. CDR3 in DNA: TGTGCCAGCAGCCAATGGGGAGATCAACAGGGGAACTATGGCTACACCTTC. This chain connects TRBV4-2 to TRBJ1-2; 7 bases agree with TRBD1. Trimming at V came to 2 bases and at J to 2 bases, leaving 11 bases not matched to a gene. CDR3 length: 17 residues. Germline loops: CDR1 LGHNA, CDR2 YNFKEQ.

The CDR3 region is CASSLAQTSGETQYF. In nucleotides, the CDR3 is TGCGCCAGCAGCTTGGCCCAGACTAGCGGAGAGACCCAGTACTTC. The rearrangement joins TRBV5-1 to TRBJ2-5, with 9 bases matching TRBD2. CDR1 and CDR2 (germline): SGHRS, YFSETQ. With 0 bases clipped from V and 4 bases from J, the junction kept 4 bases outside the gene matches. The CDR3 covers 15 residues.

V gene TRBV28 combines with J gene TRBJ1-2; maybe TRBD1 (6 bases). V was clipped by 6 bases and J by 4 bases, with 12 bases between them. Germline CDR1 is MDHEN and CDR2 is SYDVKM. The CDR3 extends over 13 amino acids. The CDR3 here is CASSPTGFYGYTF. The CDR3 nucleotides are TGTGCCAGCAGCCCTACAGGGTTCTATGGCTACACCTTC.

The chain employs TRBV2 and TRBJ2-3; no firm D call. The CDR3 covers 13 residues. The germline V gene has CDR1 SNHLY and CDR2 FYNNEI. The V gene lost 6 bases and the J gene lost 5 bases, with 12 bases spanning the gap. CDR3 bases: TGTGCCAGCAGCCCCCAGGCAGGAGATACGCAGTATTTT. The encoded protein is CASSPQAGDTQYF.

V gene TRBV7-9 combines with J gene TRBJ1-2; 8 positions agree with TRBD1. Germline values: CDR1 SEHNR, CDR2 FQNEAQ (reference sequence). Trimming removed 5 bases from V and 7 bases from J; junction bases left unmatched: 6. The CDR3 covers 13 residues. Here the CDR3 reads CASSHGQGAGYTF. The CDR3 nucleotides are TGTGCCAGCAGCCACGGACAGGGTGCTGGCTACACCTTC.

The V call is TRBV27, the J call TRBJ1-2, with D tentatively TRBD1 (5 bases). Germline V CDR1 and CDR2: MNHEY, SMNVEV (reference sequence). Trimming cost V 7 bases and J 1 base, with 10 bases left between them. The CDR3 runs 13 residues. The CDR3 reads CASTGGNNYGYTF. The CDR3 bases are TGTGCCAGCACCGGGGGGAATAACTATGGCTACACCTTC.

This chain links TRBV15 with TRBJ1-4; a weak D match, TRBD1 (6 bases). The germline V gene encodes CDR1 LNHNV and CDR2 YYDKDF (reference sequence). The ends were cut back, 5 bases at V and 8 bases at J, with 15 bases in the middle. There are 14 residues in the CDR3. The CDR3 spells CATSRGEGGEKLFF. DNA for the CDR3: TGTGCCACCAGCCGGGGGGAGGGGGGAGAAAAACTGTTTTTT.

This clone appeared a single time. The rearrangement uses TRBV2 and TRBJ2-7, with D uncertain. The CDR3 is made up of 18 amino acids. Germline CDR1 reads SNHLY; CDR2 reads FYNNEI. V was shortened by 4 bases and J by 1 base, with 23 bases between the two germline ends. CDR3 sequence reads: CASSAIYLRSSQSYEQYF. In DNA, the CDR3 is TGTGCCAGCAGTGCCATTTATCTCCGGTCGTCCCAATCCTACGAGCAGTACTTC.

V and J are TRBV29-1 and TRBJ2-2, with D possibly TRBD2 on 6 matching bases. The germline gives CDR1 SQVTM, CDR2 ANQGSEA. Trimming cost V 4 bases and J 2 bases, with 14 bases left between them. The CDR3 has 15 amino acids. The CDR3 here is CSVAGTSINTGELFF. The CDR3 coding sequence is TGCAGCGTTGCCGGAACTAGCATAAACACCGGGGAGCTGTTTTTT.

The V gene is TRBV4-1, the J gene TRBJ2-1, with TRBD1 matching over 8 bases. CDR1 and CDR2 from the germline V gene are MGHRA and YSYEKL. With 5 bases clipped from V and 5 bases from J, the junction kept 14 bases outside the gene matches. This CDR3 has 17 amino acids. The CDR3, as DNA: TGCGCCAGCAGCGCGGCCGTAGTCCGGACAGGGAACAATGAGCAGTTCTTC. Its translation: CASSAAVVRTGNNEQFF.

The chain combines TRBV10-2 with TRBJ2-1; a weak D match, TRBD1 (6 bases). CDR3 size: 14 residues. Germline loops: CDR1 WSHSY, CDR2 SAAADI. Trimming removed 6 bases from V and 0 bases from J, with 9 bases in between. For the CDR3, the DNA is TGCGCCAGCAGCCGGGACACCTCCTACAATGAGCAGTTCTTC. Translation: CASSRDTSYNEQFF.

The rearrangement joins TRBV13 to TRBJ2-2; a possible D gene is TRBD2 (5 bases). Germline lookup yields CDR1 PRHDT and CDR2 FYEKMQ (reference sequence). Trimming took 6 bases from V and 0 from J, leaving 14 bases between them. The CDR3 runs 16 residues. CDR3: CASSPTRGTNTGELFF. The CDR3 nucleotides read TGTGCCAGCAGTCCAACTCGGGGTACGAACACCGGGGAGCTGTTTTTT.

The chain combines TRBV24-1 with TRBJ2-5; TRBD2 is a possible D gene (6 bases). V was cut by 3 bases and J by 2 bases, with 12 bases left in between. The CDR3 runs to 15 residues. Germline-derived CDR1 and CDR2 are KGHDR and SFDVKD. CDR3 protein: CATSDPSSVQETQYF. For the CDR3, the DNA is TGTGCCACCAGTGATCCCTCTAGCGTTCAAGAGACCCAGTACTTC.

The chain carries TRBV27 and TRBJ2-1; no definite D call. The CDR3 consists of 14 residues. Deletions cut 4 bases from V and 2 bases from J, with 9 bases between. From germline, CDR1 is MNHEY and CDR2 SMNVEV (reference sequence). This chain's CDR3 is CASSWAYPYNEQFF. As DNA, the CDR3 is TGTGCCAGCAGTTGGGCTTACCCCTACAATGAGCAGTTCTTC.

J is TRBJ2-7 and V is TRBV27; perhaps TRBD1 as D (5 bases). Germline lookup yields CDR1 MNHEY and CDR2 SMNVEV (reference sequence). V was clipped by 5 bases and J by 2 bases, with 10 bases between them. There are 13 residues in the CDR3. Here the CDR3 reads CASSPLTAYEQYF. The CDR3 DNA reads as TGTGCCAGCAGTCCCTTGACAGCCTACGAGCAGTACTTC.

V and J are TRBV11-1 and TRBJ2-7, with 8 bases identical to TRBD1. With V trimmed by 8 bases and J by 3 bases, 6 bases remained unmatched. The CDR3 is made up of 13 amino acids. Germline values: CDR1 SGHAT, CDR2 FQDESV (reference sequence). Here the CDR3 reads CASGQGEDYEQYF. As DNA, the CDR3 is TGTGCCAGCGGACAGGGTGAGGACTACGAGCAGTACTTC.

The V call is TRBV7-9, the J call TRBJ1-5; no firm D call. The length of the CDR3 is 12 residues. The V end lost 3 bases, the J end lost 6 bases, and 6 bases lay between the germline ends. Per the germline V gene, CDR1 is SEHNR and CDR2 is FQNEAQ (reference sequence). The CDR3 bases are TGTGCCAGCAGCTTTTCGGGTCAGCCCCAGCATTTT. Translating gives CASSFSGQPQHF.